This record concerns one T cell receptor beta chain sequence. Its antigen is unknown. No much larger clone is present one base from it, and per-base qualities are unavailable. V lost 1 base and J lost 3 bases; the stretch between them is 4 bases long. Including cysteine and phenylalanine, the CDR3 has 12 amino acids. The DNA shown is the 36-base CDR3, in frame from base 1. CDR1 DFQATT and CDR2 SNEGSKA are derived from the germline V gene (reference sequence). This sample stems from a study of T cell repertoires in cytomegalovirus infection (dated by TCRdb to about 2019). About the study as a whole: Because public TCR beta signatures pointed to carriage of CMV infection together with the matching HLA type, the HLA type of each donor mattered for the analysis.

Overall study results and their limits: In the ex vivo response, HLA-C-restricted CMV-specific TCR beta clonotypes were dominant, and in two of eight donors the single most frequent clonotype came from this HLA-C-restricted group. Carriers of CMV infection plus the relevant HLA type were discriminated by the cumulative frequency of public TCR beta family members in the study cohort and in an independent approximately 360-donor cohort.

Sequencing relied on an Illumina HiSeq 1500. Through fastp at Q25 and MiXCR, TCRdb rebuilt clones from the public reads, retaining in-frame beta chains. For every CDR3 protein sequence, its rows merge into one entry that carries the most common genes and DNA. Across this sample there are approximately 250,000 distinct CDR3 sequences, with 12% seen only once. The top ten hold 1.6% of the sample. The rearranged segments are TRBV20-1 and TRBJ2-1; no D gene can be assigned with confidence. Sequencing was carried out using PBMCs. The receptor comes from a human donor in good health (CMV status not recorded). Some clones in this sample may be carry-over from other donors' samples. The nucleotide sequence reads as follows: TGCAGTGCTAGAGGTAGCTACAATGAGCAGTTCTTC. It translates to CSARGSYNEQFF.